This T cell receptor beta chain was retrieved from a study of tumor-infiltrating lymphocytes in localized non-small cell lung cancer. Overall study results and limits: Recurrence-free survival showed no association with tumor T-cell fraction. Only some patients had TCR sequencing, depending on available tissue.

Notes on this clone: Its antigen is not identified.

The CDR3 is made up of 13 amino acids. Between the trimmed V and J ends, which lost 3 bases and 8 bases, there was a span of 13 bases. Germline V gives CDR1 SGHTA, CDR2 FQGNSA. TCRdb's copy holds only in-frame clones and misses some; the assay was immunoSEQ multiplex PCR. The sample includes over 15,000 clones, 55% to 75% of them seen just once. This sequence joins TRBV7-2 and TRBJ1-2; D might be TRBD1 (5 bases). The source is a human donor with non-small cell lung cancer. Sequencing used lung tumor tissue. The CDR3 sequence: CASSFTGESGYTF. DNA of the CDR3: TGTGCCAGCAGCTTCACGGGGGAGTCAGGCTACACCTTC.